The T cell receptor (beta chain) under discussion was sequenced for a study of T cell repertoires in cytomegalovirus infection. Study context: Public TCR beta signatures marked donors with CMV infection and the matching HLA. Study findings and constraints: The study identified carriers of CMV plus the relevant HLA from cumulative public TCR beta family frequency. Clonotype analysis showed dominance of the ex vivo response by HLA-C-restricted CMV-specific TCR beta clonotypes.

Via MiXCR, TCRdb re-called the reads, giving one row per CDR3 protein. This table holds fewer than 200,000 distinct CDR3 sequences, roughly 9.8% found once. This clonotype was recorded many times. The antigen is unknown. Sequencing input: PBMCs. This sequence was found in a human donor in good health (CMV status not recorded). Some clones in this sample may be carry-over from other donors' samples.

CDR3 DNA: TGTGCCAGCAGCTTATCGTCCCTTGGCGAGCAGTACTTC. Protein: CASSLSSLGEQYF. This chain uses TRBV7-2 with TRBJ2-7; D gene uncertain. Per the germline V gene, CDR1 is SGHTA and CDR2 is FQGNSA. The CDR3 is 13 residues long. Trimming stripped 2 bases from V and 6 bases from J, with 11 bases between. The whole variable domain, filled in from reference TRBV7-2 and TRBJ2-7, reads GAGVSQSPSNKVTEKGKDVELRCDPISGHTALYWYRQSLGQGLEFLIYFQGNSAPDKSGLPSDRFSAERTGGSVSTLTIQRTQQEDSAVYLCASSLSSLGEQYFGPGTRLTVT.